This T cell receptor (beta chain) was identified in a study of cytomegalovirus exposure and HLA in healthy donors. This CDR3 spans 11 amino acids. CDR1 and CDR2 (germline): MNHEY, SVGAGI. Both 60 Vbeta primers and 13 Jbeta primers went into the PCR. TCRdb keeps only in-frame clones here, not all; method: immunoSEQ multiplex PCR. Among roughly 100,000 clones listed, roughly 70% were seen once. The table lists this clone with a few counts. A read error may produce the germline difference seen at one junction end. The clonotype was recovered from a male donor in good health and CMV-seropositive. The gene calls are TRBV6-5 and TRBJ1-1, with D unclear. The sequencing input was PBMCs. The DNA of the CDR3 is TGTGCCAACAGTTTTCGGTCCGAAGCTTTCTTT. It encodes CANSFRSEAFF.